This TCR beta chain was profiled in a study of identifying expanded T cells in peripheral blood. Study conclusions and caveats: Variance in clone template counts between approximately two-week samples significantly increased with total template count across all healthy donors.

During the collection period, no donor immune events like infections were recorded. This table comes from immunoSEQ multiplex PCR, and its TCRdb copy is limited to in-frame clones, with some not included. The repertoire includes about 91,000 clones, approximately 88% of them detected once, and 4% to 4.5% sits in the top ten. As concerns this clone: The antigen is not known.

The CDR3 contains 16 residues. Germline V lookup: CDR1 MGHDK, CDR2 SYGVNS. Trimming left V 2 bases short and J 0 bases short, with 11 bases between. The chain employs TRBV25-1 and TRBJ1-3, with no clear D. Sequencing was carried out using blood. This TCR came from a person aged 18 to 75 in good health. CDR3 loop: CASSEPGRFSGNTIYF. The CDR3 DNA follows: TGTGCCAGCAGTGAACCCGGACGGTTCTCTGGAAACACCATATATTTT.